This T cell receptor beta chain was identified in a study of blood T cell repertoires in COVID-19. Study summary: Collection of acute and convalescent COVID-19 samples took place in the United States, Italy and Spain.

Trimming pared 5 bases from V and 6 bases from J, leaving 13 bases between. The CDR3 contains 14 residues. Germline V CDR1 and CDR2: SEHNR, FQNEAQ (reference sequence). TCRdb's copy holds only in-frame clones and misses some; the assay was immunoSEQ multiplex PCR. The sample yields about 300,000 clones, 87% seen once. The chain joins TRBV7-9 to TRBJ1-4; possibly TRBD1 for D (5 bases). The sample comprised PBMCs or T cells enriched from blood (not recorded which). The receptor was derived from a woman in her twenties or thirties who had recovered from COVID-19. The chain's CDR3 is CASSAGRGDEKLFF. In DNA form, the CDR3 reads TGTGCCAGCAGCGCGGGGCGGGGAGATGAAAAACTGTTTTTT. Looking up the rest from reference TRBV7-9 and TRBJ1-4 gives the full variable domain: DTGVSQNPRHKITKRGQNVTFRCDPISEHNRLYWYRQTLGQGPEFLTYFQNEAQLEKSRLLSDRFSAERPKGSFSTLEIQRTEQGDSAMYLCASSAGRGDEKLFFGSGTQLSVL.